This T cell receptor (beta chain) was obtained from a study of neurological immune-mediated disorders. General study points: Among 34 multiple sclerosis patients, phylogenetic grouping put the repertoires of 18 into a single related-CDR3 cluster, a possible signature.

This clonotype was seen ten or more times. What it binds is not known. Sorted libraries used around 910,000 CD4+ or CD8+ T cells. V lost 6 bases, J lost 4 bases, and 15 bases lay in between. Germline CDR1 DFQATT, CDR2 SNEGSKA (reference sequence). The CDR3 totals 13 residues. TCRdb re-analysed the 5' RACE reads in MiXCR, keeping a single row per CDR3 protein. The sample shows tens of thousands of distinct CDR3 sequences, 4% of them seen only once. The material sequenced was CD4+ T cells from blood. This TCR derives from a middle-aged woman with multiple sclerosis. The V call is TRBV20-1, the J call TRBJ1-1, with D possibly matching TRBD1 (5 bases). The CDR3 bases are TGCAGTGCCTTAAGAGGGGAAAGCACTGAAGCTTTCTTT. The encoded protein is CSALRGESTEAFF.